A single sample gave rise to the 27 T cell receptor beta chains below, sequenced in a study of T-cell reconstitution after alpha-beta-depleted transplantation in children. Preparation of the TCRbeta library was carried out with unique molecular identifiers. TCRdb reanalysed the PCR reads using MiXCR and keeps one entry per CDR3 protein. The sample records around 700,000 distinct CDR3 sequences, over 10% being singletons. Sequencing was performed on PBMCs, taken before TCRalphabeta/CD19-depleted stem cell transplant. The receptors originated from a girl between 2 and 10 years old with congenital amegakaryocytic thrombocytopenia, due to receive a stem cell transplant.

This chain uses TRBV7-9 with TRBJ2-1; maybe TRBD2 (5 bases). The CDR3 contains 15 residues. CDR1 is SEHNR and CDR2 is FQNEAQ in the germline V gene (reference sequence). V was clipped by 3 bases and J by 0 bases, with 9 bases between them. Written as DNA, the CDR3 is TGTGCCAGCAGCTTCGGGCGGGTCTCCTACAATGAGCAGTTCTTC. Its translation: CASSFGRVSYNEQFF.

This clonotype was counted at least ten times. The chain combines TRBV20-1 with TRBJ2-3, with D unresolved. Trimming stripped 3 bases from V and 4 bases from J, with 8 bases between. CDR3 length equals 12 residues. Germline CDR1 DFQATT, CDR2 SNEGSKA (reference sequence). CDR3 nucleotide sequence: TGCAGTGCTAGCTATGGAGCAGATACGCAGTATTTT. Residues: CSASYGADTQYF.

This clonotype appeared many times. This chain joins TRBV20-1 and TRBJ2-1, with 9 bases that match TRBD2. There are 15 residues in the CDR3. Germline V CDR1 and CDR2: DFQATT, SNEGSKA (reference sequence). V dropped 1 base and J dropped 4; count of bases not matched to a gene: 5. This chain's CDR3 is CSARAPSGKYNEQFF. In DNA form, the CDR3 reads TGCAGTGCTAGAGCACCTAGCGGGAAATACAATGAGCAGTTCTTC.

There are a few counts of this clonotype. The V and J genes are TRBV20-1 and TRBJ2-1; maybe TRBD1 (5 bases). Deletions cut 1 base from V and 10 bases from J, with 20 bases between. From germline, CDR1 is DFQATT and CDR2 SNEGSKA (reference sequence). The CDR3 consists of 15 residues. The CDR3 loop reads CSARGRGRLVDEQFF. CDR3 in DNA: TGCAGTGCTAGAGGAAGGGGCCGGCTAGTTGACGAGCAGTTCTTC.

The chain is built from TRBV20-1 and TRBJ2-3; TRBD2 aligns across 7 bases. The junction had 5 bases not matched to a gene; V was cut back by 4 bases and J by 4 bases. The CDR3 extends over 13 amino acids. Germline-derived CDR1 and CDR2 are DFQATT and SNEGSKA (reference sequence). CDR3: CSATPGLADTQYF. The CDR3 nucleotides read TGCAGTGCTACCCCAGGACTAGCAGATACGCAGTATTTT.

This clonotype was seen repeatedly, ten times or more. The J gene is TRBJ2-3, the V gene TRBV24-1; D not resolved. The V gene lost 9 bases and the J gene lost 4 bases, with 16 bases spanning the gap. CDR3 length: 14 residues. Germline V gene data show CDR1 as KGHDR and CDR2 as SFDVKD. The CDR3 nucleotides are TGTGCCACCGCCGAGGCCGGGCGCGCAGATACGCAGTATTTT. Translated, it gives CATAEAGRADTQYF.

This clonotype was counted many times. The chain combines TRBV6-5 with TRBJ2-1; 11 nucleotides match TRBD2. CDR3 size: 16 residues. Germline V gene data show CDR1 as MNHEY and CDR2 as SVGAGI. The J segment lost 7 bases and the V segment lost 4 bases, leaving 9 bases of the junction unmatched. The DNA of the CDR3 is TGTGCCAGCAGTTTCAGCGGGACTAGCGGCAAAAATGAGCAGTTCTTC. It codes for CASSFSGTSGKNEQFF.

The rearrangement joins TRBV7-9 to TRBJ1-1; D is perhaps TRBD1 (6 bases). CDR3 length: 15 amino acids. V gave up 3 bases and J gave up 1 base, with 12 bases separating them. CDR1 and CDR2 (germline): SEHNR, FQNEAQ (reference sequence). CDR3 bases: TGTGCCAGCAGCTTTACCCTGGGACAGAACACTGAAGCTTTCTTT. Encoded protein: CASSFTLGQNTEAFF.

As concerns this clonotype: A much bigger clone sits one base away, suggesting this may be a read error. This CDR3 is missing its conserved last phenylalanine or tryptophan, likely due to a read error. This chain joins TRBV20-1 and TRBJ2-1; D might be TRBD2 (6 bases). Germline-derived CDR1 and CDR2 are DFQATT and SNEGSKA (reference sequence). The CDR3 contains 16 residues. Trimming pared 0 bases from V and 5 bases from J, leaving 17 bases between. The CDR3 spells CSARDSGVVTHNEQFS. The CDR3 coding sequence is TGCAGTGCTAGAGATAGCGGCGTCGTGACCCACAATGAGCAGTTCTCC.

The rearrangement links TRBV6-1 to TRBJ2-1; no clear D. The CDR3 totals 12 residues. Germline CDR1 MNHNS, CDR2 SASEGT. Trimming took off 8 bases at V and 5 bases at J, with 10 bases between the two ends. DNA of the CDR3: TGTGCCAGCGCGACCGGCAACAATGAGCAGTTCTTC. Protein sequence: CASATGNNEQFF.

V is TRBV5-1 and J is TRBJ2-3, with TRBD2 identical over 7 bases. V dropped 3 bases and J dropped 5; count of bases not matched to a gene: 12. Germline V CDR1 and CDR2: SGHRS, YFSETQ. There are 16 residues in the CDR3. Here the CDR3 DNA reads TGCGCCAGCAGCTGGGGGTCTAGCGGCCCCCAAGATACGCAGTATTTT. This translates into CASSWGSSGPQDTQYF.

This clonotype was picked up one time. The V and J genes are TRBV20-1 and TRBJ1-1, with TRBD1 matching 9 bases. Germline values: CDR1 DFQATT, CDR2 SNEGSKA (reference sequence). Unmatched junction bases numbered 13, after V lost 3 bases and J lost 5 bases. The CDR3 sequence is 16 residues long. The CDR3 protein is CSARSGGQGVGTEAFF. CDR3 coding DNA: TGCAGTGCTAGGAGCGGGGGACAGGGTGTCGGGACTGAAGCTTTCTTT.

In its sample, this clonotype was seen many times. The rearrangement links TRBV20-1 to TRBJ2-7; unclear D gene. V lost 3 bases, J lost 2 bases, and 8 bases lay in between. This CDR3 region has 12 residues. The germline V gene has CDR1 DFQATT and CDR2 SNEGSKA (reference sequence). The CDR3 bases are TGCAGTGCTAGCCTCTCAACCTACGAGCAGTACTTC. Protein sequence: CSASLSTYEQYF.

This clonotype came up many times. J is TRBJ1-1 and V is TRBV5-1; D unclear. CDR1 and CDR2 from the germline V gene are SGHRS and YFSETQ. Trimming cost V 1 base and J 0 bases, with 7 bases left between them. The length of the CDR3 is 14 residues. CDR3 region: CASSLPRLNTEAFF. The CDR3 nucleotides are TGCGCCAGCAGCTTGCCCAGGTTGAACACTGAAGCTTTCTTT. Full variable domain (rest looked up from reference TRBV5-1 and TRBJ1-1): KAGVTQTPRYLIKTRGQQVTLSCSPISGHRSVSWYQQTPGQGLQFLFEYFSETQRNKGNFPGRFSGRQFSNSRSEMNVSTLELGDSALYLCASSLPRLNTEAFFGQGTRLTVV.

As DNA, the CDR3 is TGCAGCATTCACAGGGGTCGCAGCACTGAAGCTTTCTTT. The encoded protein is CSIHRGRSTEAFF. This sequence joins TRBV29-1 and TRBJ1-1; TRBD1 matches 7 bases. This CDR3 comprises 13 residues. Losses at the gene ends were 8 bases for V and 4 bases for J; bases not matched to a gene: 10. CDR1 is SQVTM and CDR2 is ANQGSEA in the germline V gene.

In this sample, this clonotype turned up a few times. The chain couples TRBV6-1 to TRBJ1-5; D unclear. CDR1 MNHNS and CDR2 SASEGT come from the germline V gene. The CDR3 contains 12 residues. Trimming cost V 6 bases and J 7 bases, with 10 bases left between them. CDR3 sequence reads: CASSYPRQPQHF. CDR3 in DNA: TGTGCCAGCAGCTATCCGCGGCAGCCCCAGCATTTT.

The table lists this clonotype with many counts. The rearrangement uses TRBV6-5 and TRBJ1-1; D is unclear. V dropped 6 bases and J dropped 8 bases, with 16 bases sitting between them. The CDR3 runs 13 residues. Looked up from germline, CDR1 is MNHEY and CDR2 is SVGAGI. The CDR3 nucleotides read TGTGCCAGCAGCTTACCTTTAACGGAAGAAGCTTTCTTT. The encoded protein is CASSLPLTEEAFF.

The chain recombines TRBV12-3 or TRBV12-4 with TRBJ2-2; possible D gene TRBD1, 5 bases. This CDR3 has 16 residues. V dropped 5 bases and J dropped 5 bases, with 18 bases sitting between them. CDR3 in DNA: TGTGCCAGCAGTCTAGGGGCAGGGTATTTGACCGGGGAGCTGTTTTTT. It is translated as CASSLGAGYLTGELFF.

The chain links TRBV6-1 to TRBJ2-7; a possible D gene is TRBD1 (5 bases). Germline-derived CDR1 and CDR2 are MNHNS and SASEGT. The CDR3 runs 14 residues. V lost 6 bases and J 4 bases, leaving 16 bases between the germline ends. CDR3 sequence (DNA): TGTGCCAGCAGATCGGACACCCCAGAGTACGAGCAGTACTTC. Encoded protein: CASRSDTPEYEQYF.

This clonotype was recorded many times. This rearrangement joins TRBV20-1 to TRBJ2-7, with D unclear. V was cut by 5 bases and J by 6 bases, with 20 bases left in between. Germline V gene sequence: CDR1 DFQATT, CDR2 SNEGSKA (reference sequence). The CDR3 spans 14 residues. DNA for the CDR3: TGCAGTGCTGCACCTGTTCCCAACCCCTCCGAGCAGTACTTC. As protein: CSAAPVPNPSEQYF.

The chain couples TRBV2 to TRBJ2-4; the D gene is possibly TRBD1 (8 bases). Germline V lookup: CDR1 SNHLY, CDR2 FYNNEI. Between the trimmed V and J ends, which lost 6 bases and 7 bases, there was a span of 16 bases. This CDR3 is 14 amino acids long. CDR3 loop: CASSLQGGGNIQYF. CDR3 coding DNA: TGTGCCAGCAGCCTACAGGGGGGGGGGAACATTCAGTACTTC.

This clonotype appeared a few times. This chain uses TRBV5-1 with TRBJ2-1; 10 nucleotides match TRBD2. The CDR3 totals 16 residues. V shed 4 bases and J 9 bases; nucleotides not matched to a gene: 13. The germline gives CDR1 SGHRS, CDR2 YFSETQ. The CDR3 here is CASSGLSGGRGGEQFF. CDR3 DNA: TGCGCCAGCAGCGGACTTAGCGGGGGGAGGGGAGGTGAGCAGTTCTTC.

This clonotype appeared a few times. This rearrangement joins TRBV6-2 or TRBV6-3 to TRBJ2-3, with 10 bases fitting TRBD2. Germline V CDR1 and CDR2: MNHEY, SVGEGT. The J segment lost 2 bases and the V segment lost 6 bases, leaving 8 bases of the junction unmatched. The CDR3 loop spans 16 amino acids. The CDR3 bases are TGTGCCAGCAGAATAGCGGGAGGATTCAACACAGATACGCAGTATTTT. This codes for CASRIAGGFNTDTQYF.

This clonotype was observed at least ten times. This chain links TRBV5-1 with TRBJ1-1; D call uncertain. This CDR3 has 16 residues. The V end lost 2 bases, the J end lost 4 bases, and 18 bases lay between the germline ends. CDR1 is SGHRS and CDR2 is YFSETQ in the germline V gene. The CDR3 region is CASSFGGRVEGTEAFF. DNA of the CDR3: TGCGCCAGCAGCTTTGGTGGCCGGGTGGAGGGCACTGAAGCTTTCTTT.

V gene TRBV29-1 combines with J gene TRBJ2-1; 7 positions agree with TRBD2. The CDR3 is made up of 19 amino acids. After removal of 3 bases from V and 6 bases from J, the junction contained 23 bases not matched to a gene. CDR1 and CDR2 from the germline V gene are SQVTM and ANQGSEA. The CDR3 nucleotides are TGCAGCGTTGATATTGGCGGGGGAGACGAGGTTCTCAGTGGCAATGAGCAGTTCTTC. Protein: CSVDIGGGDEVLSGNEQFF.

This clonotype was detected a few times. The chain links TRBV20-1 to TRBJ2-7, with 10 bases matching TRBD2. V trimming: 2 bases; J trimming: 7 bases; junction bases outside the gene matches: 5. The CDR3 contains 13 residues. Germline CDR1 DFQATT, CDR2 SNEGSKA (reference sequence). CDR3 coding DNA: TGCAGTGCTAGACTAGCGGGAGTTAGGGAGCAGTACTTC. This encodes CSARLAGVREQYF.

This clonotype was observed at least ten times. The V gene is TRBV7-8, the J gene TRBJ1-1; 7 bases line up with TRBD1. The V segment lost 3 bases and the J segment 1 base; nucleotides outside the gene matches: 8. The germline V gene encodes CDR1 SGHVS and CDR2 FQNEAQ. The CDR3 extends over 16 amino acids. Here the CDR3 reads CASSLTGWGGNTEAFF. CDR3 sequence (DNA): TGTGCCAGCAGCTTGACAGGGTGGGGAGGGAACACTGAAGCTTTCTTT.